This is a list of T cell receptor beta chains from one sample in a study of early stage breast cancer tumors. The data were produced by immunoSEQ multiplex PCR, yet TCRdb's version contains in-frame clones alone and is incomplete. The table lists more than 55,000 clones, roughly 80% of them singletons. Input material: blood. All receptors derive from a person in their thirties with breast cancer. The CDR3 runs from the conserved cysteine through the conserved F or W. D genes are given only for firm matches. Clone size is shown for a subset of rows, as once, few, many or a class of expanded clone.

J	size	D	V	length	DNA	CDR3
TRBJ2-5	NA	NA	TRBV27	17	TGTGCCAGCAGTTTTCTCCGGCGAGGGAGTATGGGCGAGACCCAGTACTTC	CASSFLRRGSMGETQYF
TRBJ2-7	NA	NA	TRBV19	14	TGTGCCAGTAGTCTAAACTATCCTAACTACGAGCAGTACTTC	CASSLNYPNYEQYF
TRBJ2-7	NA	TRBD2	TRBV19	15	TGTGCCAGTAGTAAAGGACTAGCGGCTTCCTACGAGCAGTACTTC	CASSKGLAASYEQYF
TRBJ2-1	NA	TRBD2	TRBV10-2	15	TGCGCCGTTCGACTAGCGGGAGGCCCCTACAATGAGCAGTTCTTC	CAVRLAGGPYNEQFF
TRBJ2-3	NA	NA	TRBV19	14	TGTGCCAGTAGTATAGCTGGCCGCACAGATACGCAGTATTTT	CASSIAGRTDTQYF
TRBJ2-1	NA	TRBD2	TRBV11-3	19	TGTGCCAGCAGCCCGCCCGGGCTAGCGGGAGGGAGCTCCTACAATGAGCAGTTCTTC	CASSPPGLAGGSSYNEQFF
TRBJ1-1	NA	TRBD1	TRBV29-1	12	TGCAGCGGCGGACAGGGGGGCACTGAAGCTTTCTTT	CSGGQGGTEAFF
TRBJ2-5	NA	TRBD1	TRBV9	15	TGTGCCAGCAGCGTAGGACAGGGTCCCCAAGAGACCCAGTACTTC	CASSVGQGPQETQYF
TRBJ2-3	NA	TRBD2	TRBV11-2	16	TGTGCCAGCAGCTCCCCGGGACTAGCCAGGACAGATACGCAGTATTTT	CASSSPGLARTDTQYF
TRBJ2-7	few	NA	TRBV11-2	11	TGTGCCAGCAGCCTCTTATACGAGCAGTACTTC	CASSLLYEQYF
TRBJ2-7	NA	NA	TRBV10-1	14	TGCGCCAGCAGTGCCCAGGGGCACCCTTTAGAGCAGTACTTC	CASSAQGHPLEQYF
TRBJ2-1	NA	TRBD2	TRBV11-3	15	TGTGCCAGCAGCCAAGGGACTAGCGGGCGCAATGAGCAGTTCTTC	CASSQGTSGRNEQFF
TRBJ2-3	once	NA	TRBV7-8	17	TGTGCCAGCAGCTTAGTGAAGATCGGACTCCCCACAGATACGCAGTATTTT	CASSLVKIGLPTDTQYF
TRBJ2-5	NA	TRBD1	TRBV30	16	TGTGCCTGGAGTGGGGGGACAGGGTCCGTCCAAGAGACCCAGTACTTC	CAWSGGTGSVQETQYF
TRBJ2-1	NA	NA	TRBV19	12	TGTGCCAGTAGTATGTTAATGGGTGAGCAGTTCTTC	CASSMLMGEQFF
TRBJ2-7	NA	NA	TRBV27	14	TGTGCCACCAAGACCGGGACACCTTCCTACGAGCAGTACTTC	CATKTGTPSYEQYF
TRBJ2-2	NA	NA	TRBV6-9	12	TGTGCCAGCAGTTATTACACCGGGGAGCTGTTTTTT	CASSYYTGELFF
TRBJ2-7	NA	TRBD2	TRBV7-3	16	TGTGCCAGCAGCCCCGAGGGCGCGGGAGGAGCCTACGAGCAGTACTTC	CASSPEGAGGAYEQYF
TRBJ2-7	NA	TRBD1	TRBV7-3	15	TGTGCCAGCAGCCCTGGGGGGACAGGGAGGGACGAGCAGTACTTC	CASSPGGTGRDEQYF
TRBJ2-7	NA	NA	TRBV6-5	12	TGTGCCAGCAGTTCCAACACCTACGAGCAGTACTTC	CASSSNTYEQYF
TRBJ2-1	few	NA	TRBV10-1	14	TGCGCCAGCAGTGAGTCTGGGGTAGCTAATGAGCAGTTCTTC	CASSESGVANEQFF
TRBJ2-5	few	TRBD2	TRBV5-4	15	TGTGCCAGCAGCTTGGGACTAGCGGGACAAGAGACCCAGTACTTC	CASSLGLAGQETQYF
TRBJ2-3	NA	NA	TRBV2	14	TGTGCCAGCATGAGGGATACTAGCACAGATACGCAGTATTTT	CASMRDTSTDTQYF
TRBJ1-2	NA	NA	TRBV23-1	15	TGCGCCAGCAGTCAATCGGCGCAGCCTTTCTATGGCTACACCTTC	CASSQSAQPFYGYTF
TRBJ2-1	NA	TRBD1	TRBV5-1	15	TGCGCCAGCAGCCCGGGACAGTCCCTTGACAATGAGCAGTTCTTC	CASSPGQSLDNEQFF
TRBJ1-1	NA	NA	TRBV19	13	TGTGCCAGTACCACCCGGGCCCAGGGTGAAGCTTTCTTT	CASTTRAQGEAFF
TRBJ2-7	NA	TRBD1	TRBV19	15	TGTGCCAGTAGTATCTCACAGGGGGATCTGTACGAGCAGTACTTC	CASSISQGDLYEQYF
TRBJ1-1	few	NA	TRBV14	14	TGTGCCAGCAGCCCTAGGACGGTGAACACTGAAGCTTTCTTT	CASSPRTVNTEAFF
TRBJ2-2	NA	NA	TRBV30	12	TGTGCCTGGCTAGGGGTGACCGGGGAGCTGTTTTTT	CAWLGVTGELFF
TRBJ2-1	NA	NA	TRBV5-1	14	TGCGCCAGCAGCCTCCCCGAAGGGTTCAATGAGCAGTTCTTC	CASSLPEGFNEQFF
TRBJ1-4	few	TRBD1	TRBV19	16	TGTGCCAGTAGACCGCGAAGGGACAGGATTAATGAAAAACTGTTTTTT	CASRPRRDRINEKLFF
TRBJ2-3	NA	NA	TRBV2	13	TGTGCCAGCTCTCCAGGCCCCACAGATACGCAGTATTTT	CASSPGPTDTQYF
TRBJ2-7	NA	TRBD2	TRBV5-1	15	TGCGCCAGCAGCTTGGTGCTAGCGGGGGCCTACGAGCAGTACTTC	CASSLVLAGAYEQYF
TRBJ1-1	NA	NA	TRBV7-9	11	TGTGCCAGCCCCAGGAGCGCTGAAGCTTTCTTT	CASPRSAEAFF
TRBJ1-6	NA	NA	TRBV4-3	16	TGCGCCAGCAGCCAAGGAATCCAGGGCGACAATTCACCCCTCCACTTT	CASSQGIQGDNSPLHF
TRBJ2-3	NA	TRBD1	TRBV5-3	17	TGTGCCAGAAGCTTGGGAAAGGGACAGACTAGCACAGATACGCAGTATTTT	CARSLGKGQTSTDTQYF
TRBJ2-5	NA	TRBD2	TRBV18	15	TGTGCCAGCTCAATGACTAGCGGGAGACAAGAGACCCAGTACTTC	CASSMTSGRQETQYF
TRBJ2-2	NA	TRBD1	TRBV10-2	16	TGCGCCAGCACTAATCCGGGACAGGGGGAGACCGGGGAGCTGTTTTTT	CASTNPGQGETGELFF
TRBJ2-1	NA	TRBD2	TRBV7-9	17	TGTGCCAGCAGCCCCCAAAGGATTGGCGGGAGCTACAATGAGCAGTTCTTC	CASSPQRIGGSYNEQFF
TRBJ2-4	large	TRBD2	TRBV2	15	TGTGCCAGCAGTGATCCAACTAGCGACAAAAACATTCAGTACTTC	CASSDPTSDKNIQYF
TRBJ2-1	NA	NA	TRBV7-9	15	TGTGCCAGCAGCTTAGTTGGCTCGAAGTTAGATGAGCAGTTCTTC	CASSLVGSKLDEQFF
TRBJ1-2	NA	NA	TRBV6-1	13	TGTGCCACCTTAAACGAGCCTGCGTATGGCTACACCTTC	CATLNEPAYGYTF
TRBJ1-1	few	NA	TRBV30	13	TGTGCCTGCTTAATCCAGGGAAACACTGAAGCTTTCTTT	CACLIQGNTEAFF
TRBJ1-2	NA	NA	TRBV4-3	16	TGCGCCAGCAGCCAAGGAAGTGAGCCAGCTATGGACGGCTACACCTTC	CASSQGSEPAMDGYTF
TRBJ1-1	NA	NA	TRBV6-5	12	TGTGCCAGCAGTACCCGCGACACTGAAGCTTTCTTT	CASSTRDTEAFF
TRBJ2-1	NA	NA	TRBV7-2	13	TGTGCCAGCAGCTACGACTCCTACAATGAGCAGTTCTTC	CASSYDSYNEQFF
TRBJ1-4	NA	NA	TRBV5-1	14	TGCGCCAGCAGCCTCGATAGCGGTAATGAAAAACTGTTTTTT	CASSLDSGNEKLFF
TRBJ1-4	NA	NA	TRBV27	15	TGTGCCAGCAGTCCCGGGACCGCGCCTAATGAAAAACTGTTTTTT	CASSPGTAPNEKLFF
TRBJ2-1	NA	TRBD2	TRBV4-3	18	TGCGCCAGCAGCCAATCTCTGGCGGGAGCAATCTCCTACAATGAGCAGTTCTTC	CASSQSLAGAISYNEQFF
TRBJ2-7	NA	NA	TRBV5-1	15	TGCGCCAGCAGCTTGGGACTAGGCGCCTCCTACGAGCAGTACTTC	CASSLGLGASYEQYF
TRBJ2-6	NA	NA	TRBV27	18	TGTGCCAGCAGTTTGACCCTCCCTGGGGAGGCTGGGGCCAACGTCCTGACTTTC	CASSLTLPGEAGANVLTF
TRBJ2-1	NA	TRBD2	TRBV6-5	15	TGTGCCAGCAGTTACCCGGGACTAGCGGATCCAGAGCAGTTCTTC	CASSYPGLADPEQFF
TRBJ2-5	NA	NA	TRBV30	14	TGTGCCTGGAGTGTACAAGGCCAGAGGGAGACCCAGTACTTC	CAWSVQGQRETQYF
TRBJ1-1	NA	TRBD1	TRBV29-1	14	TGCAGCGTTGAGAGACAGGGGGGGAACACTGAAGCTTTCTTT	CSVERQGGNTEAFF
TRBJ2-3	NA	TRBD2	TRBV15	16	TGTGCCACCAGCAGTTCTAGCGGGAGGGCCATAGATACGCAGTATTTT	CATSSSSGRAIDTQYF
TRBJ2-5	few	NA	TRBV5-8	13	TGTGCCAGCAGCCACGACGTGGGAGAGACCCAGTACTTC	CASSHDVGETQYF
TRBJ1-6	few	NA	TRBV19	17	TGTGCCAGTACAACGACACTCCATAGCTCCTATAATTCACCCCTCCACTTT	CASTTTLHSSYNSPLHF
TRBJ2-7	NA	TRBD2	TRBV5-6	15	TGTGCCAGCAGCTCCAGTAGCGGGAACTCCTACGAGCAGTACTTC	CASSSSSGNSYEQYF
TRBJ1-3	NA	TRBD1	TRBV5-1	16	TGCGCCAGCAGCTTTACTGCAGGGGGCCCAGGAAACACCATATATTTT	CASSFTAGGPGNTIYF